What follows are 2 T cell receptor beta chains derived from one specimen sequenced in a study of siplizumab effects on memory and regulatory T cells. Clones were sequenced by immunoSEQ multiplex PCR, and TCRdb holds only the in-frame ones, with some missing. The data contain tens of thousands of clones, approximately 84% of them singletons. Source material: naive CD8+ T cells sorted from blood. Receptors originate from a human donor in good health.

The chain is built from TRBV6-4 and TRBJ2-1, with D unresolved. The germline CDR1 and CDR2 sequences are MRHNA and SNTAGT. Trimming left V 0 bases short and J 0 bases short, with 15 bases between. The CDR3 extends over 18 amino acids. CDR3 residues: CASSDSTLYSSSYNEQFF. The DNA of the CDR3 is TGTGCCAGCAGTGACTCGACTTTATACTCTAGCTCCTACAATGAGCAGTTCTTC.

This chain connects TRBV7-2 to TRBJ1-1; D possibly corresponds to TRBD1 (5 bases). Trimming took 5 bases from V and 3 from J, leaving 22 bases between them. Germline CDR1 SGHTA, CDR2 FQGNSA. The CDR3 loop spans 17 amino acids. The CDR3 loop reads CASSHGRGLGSDTEAFF. The CDR3, as DNA: TGTGCCAGCAGCCATGGACGGGGCTTGGGCTCGGACACTGAAGCTTTCTTT. The complete variable domain, with remaining parts taken from reference TRBV7-2 and TRBJ1-1, reads GAGVSQSPSNKVTEKGKDVELRCDPISGHTALYWYRQSLGQGLEFLIYFQGNSAPDKSGLPSDRFSAERTGGSVSTLTIQRTQQEDSAVYLCASSHGRGLGSDTEAFFGQGTRLTVV.